The rows below give T cell receptor beta chains drawn from one sample of a study of T cell repertoires in cytomegalovirus infection. TCRdb reprocessed the reads via MiXCR and lists one record per CDR3 protein. The repertoire holds 310,000 or so distinct CDR3 sequences, about 8.8% seen once, with around 2.4% in the top ten. What was sequenced was PBMCs. The receptors derive from a human donor in good health (CMV status not recorded). Some clones in this sample may be carry-over from other donors' samples. Each CDR3 is given with its conserved first and last residue. The D gene is left open where the match is weak. Size is omitted from some rows. Given values are once, few, many or a class for expanded clones.

j_gene | v_gene | abundance | d_gene | CDR3nt | CDR3aa
TRBJ2-2 | TRBV5-4 | many | NA | TGTGCCAGCAGCTTGGGGGGTACCACCGGGGAGCTGTTTTTT | CASSLGGTTGELFF
TRBJ2-1 | TRBV7-9 | many | TRBD2 | TGTGCCAGCAGCTCCGGGAGGATCAATGAGCAGTTCTTC | CASSSGRINEQFF
TRBJ2-5 | TRBV7-2 | many | TRBD2 | TGTGCCAGCAGCTTTAGCGGGGGAGGAGAGACCCAGTACTTC | CASSFSGGGETQYF
TRBJ1-5 | TRBV28 | few | TRBD1 | TGTGCCAGTCAACGGGACAGCCTCAATCAGCCCCAGCATTTT | CASQRDSLNQPQHF
TRBJ2-5 | TRBV29-1 | NA | TRBD1 | TGCAGCGTTGCCGGACAGGGTGGGGAGACCCAGTACTTC | CSVAGQGGETQYF
TRBJ2-1 | TRBV6-2/TRBV6-3 | many | NA | TGTGCCAGCAGTTGGGGGGTAGACGGCGGAGACTACAATGAGCAGTTCTTC | CASSWGVDGGDYNEQFF
TRBJ2-3 | TRBV7-9 | few | TRBD2 | TGTGCCAGCAGCTTAGGCGGACTAGCGGGAGATACGCAGTATTTT | CASSLGGLAGDTQYF
TRBJ2-7 | TRBV20-1 | few | TRBD1 | TGCAGTGCTAGAGATGGTGGACAGGGTACCTACGAGCAGTACTTC | CSARDGGQGTYEQYF
TRBJ1-2 | TRBV20-1 | many | NA | TGCAGTGCTAGATTGCCAGTCAACTATGGCTACACCTTC | CSARLPVNYGYTF
TRBJ1-4 | TRBV6-2/TRBV6-3 | NA | NA | TGTGCCAGCAGACGCCTCGGACAGGAAAAACTGTTTTTT | CASRRLGQEKLFF
TRBJ2-2 | TRBV29-1 | many | NA | TGCAGCGTTGAAATTCGCGGGGATCCCGCGAACACCGGGGAGCTGTTTTTT | CSVEIRGDPANTGELFF
TRBJ1-5 | TRBV12-3/TRBV12-4 | NA | TRBD1 | TGTGCCAGTCGTGGGACAGGCAATCAGCCCCGGCATTTT | CASRGTGNQPRHF
TRBJ2-2 | TRBV2 | few | TRBD2 | TGTGCCAGCAGTGCTAGCGGGGGGTATACCGGGGAGCTGTTTTTT | CASSASGGYTGELFF
TRBJ2-1 | TRBV4-3 | NA | NA | TGCGCCAGCAGCCAAGATATGGGGCCCTACAATGAGCAGTTCTTC | CASSQDMGPYNEQFF
TRBJ2-2 | TRBV7-3 | many | NA | TGTGCCAGCAGCTTAATTGCCCCCGGGGGAGATACCGGGGAGCTGTTTTTT | CASSLIAPGGDTGELFF
TRBJ1-1 | TRBV7-6 | many | NA | TGTGCCAGCAGCTCACAGGTTCTGAACACTGAAGCTTTCTTT | CASSSQVLNTEAFF
TRBJ1-5 | TRBV5-6 | NA | NA | TGTGCCAGCAGCTTGGCAGGACAGATTTACAATCAGCCCCAGCATTTT | CASSLAGQIYNQPQHF
TRBJ1-1 | TRBV23-1 | NA | TRBD1 | TGCGCCAGCAACGGGACAGGGGGCGAAGTGAACACTGAAGCTTTCTTT | CASNGTGGEVNTEAFF
TRBJ1-5 | TRBV12-3/TRBV12-4 | many | TRBD1 | TGTGCCAGCGCCCGGGACAGAATCACCAATCAGCCCCAGCATTTT | CASARDRITNQPQHF
TRBJ1-2 | TRBV19 | many | NA | TGTGCCAGTCGCACCCCAGGGAGTGGCTACACCTTC | CASRTPGSGYTF
TRBJ2-1 | TRBV7-2 | many | NA | TGTGCCAGCAGCCGTTCGTGGGGTACCCCTGGGAATGAGCAGTTCTTC | CASSRSWGTPGNEQFF
TRBJ2-5 | TRBV4-2 | many | NA | TGTGCCAGCAGCCAAGCGGGGGACTACCAAGAGACCCAGTACTTC | CASSQAGDYQETQYF
TRBJ2-5 | TRBV20-1 | few | NA | TGCAGTGCTCTCCCCGGAGGGGAGACCCAGTACTTC | CSALPGGETQYF
TRBJ2-5 | TRBV4-2 | few | NA | TGTGCCAGCAGCCAAGATCTGAGTTTCCAAGAGACCCAGTACTTC | CASSQDLSFQETQYF
TRBJ1-1 | TRBV7-6 | many | NA | TGTGCCAGCAGCTTAGCCGTAGAGAACACTGAAGCTTTCTTT | CASSLAVENTEAFF
TRBJ1-1 | TRBV20-1 | many | NA | TGCAGTGCTCCTGACACACAGGGCCTCGAGAACACTGAAGCTTTCTTT | CSAPDTQGLENTEAFF
TRBJ2-3 | TRBV11-1 | many | TRBD1 | TGTGCCAGCAACCTGGCAGGGGGCTTTGGGGATACGCAGTATTTT | CASNLAGGFGDTQYF
TRBJ2-1 | TRBV20-1 | many | TRBD2 | TGCAGTGCTAAGCGGGACCGGGCCTACAATGAGCAGTTCTTC | CSAKRDRAYNEQFF
TRBJ2-5 | TRBV28 | many | NA | TGTGCCAGCAGACAGGGCCAAGAGACCCAGTACTTC | CASRQGQETQYF
TRBJ2-1 | TRBV19 | many | TRBD2 | TGTGCCAGTAGTATAAGCAACGGGGGGTCCTACAATGAGCAGTTCTTC | CASSISNGGSYNEQFF
TRBJ2-1 | TRBV19 | few | NA | TGTGCCAGTACCCGAACTAGCACTAGTAACAATGAGCAGTTCTTC | CASTRTSTSNNEQFF
TRBJ2-1 | TRBV7-2 | many | TRBD2 | TGTGCCAGCAGCTTAGCCCCACTGGACGGGGGGGTCTACAATGAGCAGTTCTTC | CASSLAPLDGGVYNEQFF
TRBJ2-7 | TRBV7-8 | many | TRBD2 | TGTGCCAGCAGCTCAACGACTAGCGGGGACTATGCCTACGAGCAGTACTTC | CASSSTTSGDYAYEQYF
TRBJ2-6 | TRBV6-2/TRBV6-3 | NA | NA | TGTGCCAGCAGTACAGGATGGGGGGCCAACGTCCTGACTTTC | CASSTGWGANVLTF
TRBJ2-5 | TRBV7-2 | many | TRBD2 | TGTGCCAGCAGCCCACCCCGACTAGCGGGGGGGACGGGGACCCAGTACTTC | CASSPPRLAGGTGTQYF
TRBJ1-3 | TRBV27 | few | NA | TGTGCCAGCAGTTTATCGATAGCTGCTGGAAACACCATATATTTT | CASSLSIAAGNTIYF
TRBJ2-1 | TRBV7-9 | many | TRBD1 | TGTGCCAGCACCCCCAAGGACAGGGTCACCTACAATGAGCAGTTCTTC | CASTPKDRVTYNEQFF
TRBJ2-7 | TRBV6-2/TRBV6-3 | many | NA | TGTGCCAGCCGGACGGGCTACGAGCAGTACTTC | CASRTGYEQYF
TRBJ2-3 | TRBV27 | few | NA | TGTGCCAGCAGTTTACCCGGGATCACAGATACGCAGTATTTT | CASSLPGITDTQYF
TRBJ1-5 | TRBV28 | many | NA | TGTGCCAGCAGTCCCCATTTGGCCCAGCCCCAGCATTTT | CASSPHLAQPQHF
TRBJ2-7 | TRBV12-3/TRBV12-4 | many | TRBD1 | TGTGCCAGCAGTGCCTCAGGGGGCGAGCAGTACTTC | CASSASGGEQYF
TRBJ2-3 | TRBV14 | many | TRBD2 | TGTGCCAGCAGCCCGATAGCGGGGAGGAGCACAGATACGCAGTATTTT | CASSPIAGRSTDTQYF
TRBJ1-2 | TRBV6-1 | many | TRBD1 | TGTGCCAGCGGGAGGGACAGCAGTAACTATGGCTACACCTTC | CASGRDSSNYGYTF
TRBJ2-1 | TRBV13 | few | NA | TGTGCCAGCAGCTTTATCGGGGGGCGTAATGAGCAGTTCTTC | CASSFIGGRNEQFF
TRBJ1-1 | TRBV5-1 | many | NA | TGCGCCAGCAGCCCTGGGGCAGTGAGGGGCACTGAAGCTTTCTTT | CASSPGAVRGTEAFF
TRBJ1-2 | TRBV20-1 | few | NA | TGCAGTGCTAGAGATCTGGCAAGAAACTATGGCTACACCTTC | CSARDLARNYGYTF
TRBJ2-5 | TRBV5-6 | many | TRBD2 | TGTGCCAGCAAAAAAGTCACCGGGGGGATAAAAGAGACCCAGTACTTC | CASKKVTGGIKETQYF
TRBJ2-3 | TRBV4-1 | many | NA | TGCGCCAGCAGCGCGATGGCAGATACGCAGTATTTT | CASSAMADTQYF
TRBJ2-1 | TRBV7-9 | many | NA | TGTGCCAGCAGCTTACGGCGCGATACCTACAATGAGCAGTTCTTC | CASSLRRDTYNEQFF
TRBJ1-1 | TRBV7-2 | many | NA | TGTGCCAGCAGCCCAGCGCTCCGGGAGACTGAAGCTTTCTTT | CASSPALRETEAFF